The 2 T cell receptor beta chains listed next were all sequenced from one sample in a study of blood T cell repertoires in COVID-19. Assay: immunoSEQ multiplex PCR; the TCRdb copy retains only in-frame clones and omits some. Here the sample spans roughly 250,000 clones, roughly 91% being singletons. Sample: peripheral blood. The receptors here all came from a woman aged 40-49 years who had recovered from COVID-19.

CDR3 in DNA: TGTGCCAGCAGCCTCGGACTAGCGGGACCCTACAATGAGCAGTTCTTC. Translation gives CASSLGLAGPYNEQFF. The chain is built from TRBV7-6 and TRBJ2-1, with 12 bases aligning to TRBD2. The ends lost 5 bases at V and 2 bases at J; junction bases unmatched: 4. The CDR3 is 16 amino acids. Germline V gives CDR1 SGHVS, CDR2 FNYEAQ.

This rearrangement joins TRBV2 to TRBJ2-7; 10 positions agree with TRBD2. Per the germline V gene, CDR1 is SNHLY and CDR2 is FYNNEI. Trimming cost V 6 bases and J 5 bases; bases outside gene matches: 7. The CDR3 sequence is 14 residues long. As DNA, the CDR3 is TGTGCCAGCAGGGCTGCTAGCGGGAGCCACGAGCAGTACTTC. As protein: CASRAASGSHEQYF.